This T cell receptor (beta chain) originates from a study of blood T cell repertoires in COVID-19. Study in general: Sites in the United States, Italy and Spain provided acute and convalescent COVID-19 samples.

The data were produced by immunoSEQ multiplex PCR, yet TCRdb's version contains in-frame clones alone and is incomplete. This table has about 190,000 clones, roughly 83% appearing once. The study counted Cohort 3 donors as recovered given two negative PCRs, clearance, or symptom resolution. Material: PBMCs or T cells enriched from blood (not recorded which). This sequence was found in a woman in her twenties or thirties who had recovered from COVID-19.

The CDR3 loop reads CASSTTGVYTEAFF. CDR3 DNA sequence: TGTGCCAGCAGTACGACAGGGGTTTACACTGAAGCTTTCTTT. The V call is TRBV27, the J call TRBJ1-1; TRBD1 matches at 8 bases. From germline, CDR1 is MNHEY and CDR2 SMNVEV (reference sequence). With V trimmed by 5 bases and J by 3 bases, 5 bases remained unmatched. The CDR3 spans 14 residues.